A single sample gave rise to the 5 T cell receptor beta chains below, sequenced in a study of blood T cell repertoires in COVID-19. Profiled with immunoSEQ multiplex PCR; TCRdb holds only in-frame clones, not every one. The sample includes 260,000 or so clones, 83% of them seen just once. Sequencing was performed on PBMCs or T cells enriched from blood (not recorded which). The receptors here all came from a woman in her thirties or forties who had been exposed to COVID-19.

The chain couples TRBV30 to TRBJ1-3; no clear D gene. The germline CDR1 and CDR2 sequences are GTSNPN and SVGIG (reference sequence). CDR3 length: 16 amino acids. V shed 4 bases and J shed 3 bases, with 19 bases lying between them. The CDR3 loop reads CAWTQICWEDGNTIYF. The CDR3, as DNA: TGTGCCTGGACTCAGATCTGCTGGGAGGATGGAAACACCATATATTTT.

Here the CDR3 DNA reads TGTGCCAGCAGTTCCGGACAGGGCGATTCACCCCTCCACTTT. This encodes CASSSGQGDSPLHF. The V call is TRBV28, the J call TRBJ1-6, with 8 bases aligning to TRBD1. This CDR3 has 14 amino acids. The ends lost 4 bases at V and 8 bases at J; junction bases unmatched: 4. Looked up from germline, CDR1 is MDHEN and CDR2 is SYDVKM.

This clone appeared a single time. The rearrangement uses TRBV27 and TRBJ1-2, with unresolved D. The CDR3 sequence is 11 residues long. The germline V gene encodes CDR1 MNHEY and CDR2 SMNVEV (reference sequence). The CDR3 here is CAMGLNYGYTF. The CDR3 nucleotides read TGTGCTATGGGCCTTAACTATGGCTACACCTTC.

This chain links TRBV7-2 with TRBJ2-5, with no clear D. Germline V lookup: CDR1 SGHTA, CDR2 FQGNSA. V was trimmed by 1 base and J by 2 bases, leaving 8 bases between them. The CDR3 loop spans 14 amino acids. The CDR3 protein is CASSLVSQQETQYF. The CDR3, as DNA: TGTGCCAGCAGCTTAGTTAGCCAGCAAGAGACCCAGTACTTC.

This chain links TRBV7-8 with TRBJ2-5; 8 bases are shared with TRBD2. This CDR3 is built from 16 residues. Germline CDR1 reads SGHVS; CDR2 reads FQNEAQ. The trim removed 5 bases at V and 5 bases at J, leaving 13 bases unmatched. In nucleotides, the CDR3 is TGTGCCAGCAGCCGGATCGGGGGGGCCGTGGTTGAGACCCAGTACTTC. Encoded protein: CASSRIGGAVVETQYF.